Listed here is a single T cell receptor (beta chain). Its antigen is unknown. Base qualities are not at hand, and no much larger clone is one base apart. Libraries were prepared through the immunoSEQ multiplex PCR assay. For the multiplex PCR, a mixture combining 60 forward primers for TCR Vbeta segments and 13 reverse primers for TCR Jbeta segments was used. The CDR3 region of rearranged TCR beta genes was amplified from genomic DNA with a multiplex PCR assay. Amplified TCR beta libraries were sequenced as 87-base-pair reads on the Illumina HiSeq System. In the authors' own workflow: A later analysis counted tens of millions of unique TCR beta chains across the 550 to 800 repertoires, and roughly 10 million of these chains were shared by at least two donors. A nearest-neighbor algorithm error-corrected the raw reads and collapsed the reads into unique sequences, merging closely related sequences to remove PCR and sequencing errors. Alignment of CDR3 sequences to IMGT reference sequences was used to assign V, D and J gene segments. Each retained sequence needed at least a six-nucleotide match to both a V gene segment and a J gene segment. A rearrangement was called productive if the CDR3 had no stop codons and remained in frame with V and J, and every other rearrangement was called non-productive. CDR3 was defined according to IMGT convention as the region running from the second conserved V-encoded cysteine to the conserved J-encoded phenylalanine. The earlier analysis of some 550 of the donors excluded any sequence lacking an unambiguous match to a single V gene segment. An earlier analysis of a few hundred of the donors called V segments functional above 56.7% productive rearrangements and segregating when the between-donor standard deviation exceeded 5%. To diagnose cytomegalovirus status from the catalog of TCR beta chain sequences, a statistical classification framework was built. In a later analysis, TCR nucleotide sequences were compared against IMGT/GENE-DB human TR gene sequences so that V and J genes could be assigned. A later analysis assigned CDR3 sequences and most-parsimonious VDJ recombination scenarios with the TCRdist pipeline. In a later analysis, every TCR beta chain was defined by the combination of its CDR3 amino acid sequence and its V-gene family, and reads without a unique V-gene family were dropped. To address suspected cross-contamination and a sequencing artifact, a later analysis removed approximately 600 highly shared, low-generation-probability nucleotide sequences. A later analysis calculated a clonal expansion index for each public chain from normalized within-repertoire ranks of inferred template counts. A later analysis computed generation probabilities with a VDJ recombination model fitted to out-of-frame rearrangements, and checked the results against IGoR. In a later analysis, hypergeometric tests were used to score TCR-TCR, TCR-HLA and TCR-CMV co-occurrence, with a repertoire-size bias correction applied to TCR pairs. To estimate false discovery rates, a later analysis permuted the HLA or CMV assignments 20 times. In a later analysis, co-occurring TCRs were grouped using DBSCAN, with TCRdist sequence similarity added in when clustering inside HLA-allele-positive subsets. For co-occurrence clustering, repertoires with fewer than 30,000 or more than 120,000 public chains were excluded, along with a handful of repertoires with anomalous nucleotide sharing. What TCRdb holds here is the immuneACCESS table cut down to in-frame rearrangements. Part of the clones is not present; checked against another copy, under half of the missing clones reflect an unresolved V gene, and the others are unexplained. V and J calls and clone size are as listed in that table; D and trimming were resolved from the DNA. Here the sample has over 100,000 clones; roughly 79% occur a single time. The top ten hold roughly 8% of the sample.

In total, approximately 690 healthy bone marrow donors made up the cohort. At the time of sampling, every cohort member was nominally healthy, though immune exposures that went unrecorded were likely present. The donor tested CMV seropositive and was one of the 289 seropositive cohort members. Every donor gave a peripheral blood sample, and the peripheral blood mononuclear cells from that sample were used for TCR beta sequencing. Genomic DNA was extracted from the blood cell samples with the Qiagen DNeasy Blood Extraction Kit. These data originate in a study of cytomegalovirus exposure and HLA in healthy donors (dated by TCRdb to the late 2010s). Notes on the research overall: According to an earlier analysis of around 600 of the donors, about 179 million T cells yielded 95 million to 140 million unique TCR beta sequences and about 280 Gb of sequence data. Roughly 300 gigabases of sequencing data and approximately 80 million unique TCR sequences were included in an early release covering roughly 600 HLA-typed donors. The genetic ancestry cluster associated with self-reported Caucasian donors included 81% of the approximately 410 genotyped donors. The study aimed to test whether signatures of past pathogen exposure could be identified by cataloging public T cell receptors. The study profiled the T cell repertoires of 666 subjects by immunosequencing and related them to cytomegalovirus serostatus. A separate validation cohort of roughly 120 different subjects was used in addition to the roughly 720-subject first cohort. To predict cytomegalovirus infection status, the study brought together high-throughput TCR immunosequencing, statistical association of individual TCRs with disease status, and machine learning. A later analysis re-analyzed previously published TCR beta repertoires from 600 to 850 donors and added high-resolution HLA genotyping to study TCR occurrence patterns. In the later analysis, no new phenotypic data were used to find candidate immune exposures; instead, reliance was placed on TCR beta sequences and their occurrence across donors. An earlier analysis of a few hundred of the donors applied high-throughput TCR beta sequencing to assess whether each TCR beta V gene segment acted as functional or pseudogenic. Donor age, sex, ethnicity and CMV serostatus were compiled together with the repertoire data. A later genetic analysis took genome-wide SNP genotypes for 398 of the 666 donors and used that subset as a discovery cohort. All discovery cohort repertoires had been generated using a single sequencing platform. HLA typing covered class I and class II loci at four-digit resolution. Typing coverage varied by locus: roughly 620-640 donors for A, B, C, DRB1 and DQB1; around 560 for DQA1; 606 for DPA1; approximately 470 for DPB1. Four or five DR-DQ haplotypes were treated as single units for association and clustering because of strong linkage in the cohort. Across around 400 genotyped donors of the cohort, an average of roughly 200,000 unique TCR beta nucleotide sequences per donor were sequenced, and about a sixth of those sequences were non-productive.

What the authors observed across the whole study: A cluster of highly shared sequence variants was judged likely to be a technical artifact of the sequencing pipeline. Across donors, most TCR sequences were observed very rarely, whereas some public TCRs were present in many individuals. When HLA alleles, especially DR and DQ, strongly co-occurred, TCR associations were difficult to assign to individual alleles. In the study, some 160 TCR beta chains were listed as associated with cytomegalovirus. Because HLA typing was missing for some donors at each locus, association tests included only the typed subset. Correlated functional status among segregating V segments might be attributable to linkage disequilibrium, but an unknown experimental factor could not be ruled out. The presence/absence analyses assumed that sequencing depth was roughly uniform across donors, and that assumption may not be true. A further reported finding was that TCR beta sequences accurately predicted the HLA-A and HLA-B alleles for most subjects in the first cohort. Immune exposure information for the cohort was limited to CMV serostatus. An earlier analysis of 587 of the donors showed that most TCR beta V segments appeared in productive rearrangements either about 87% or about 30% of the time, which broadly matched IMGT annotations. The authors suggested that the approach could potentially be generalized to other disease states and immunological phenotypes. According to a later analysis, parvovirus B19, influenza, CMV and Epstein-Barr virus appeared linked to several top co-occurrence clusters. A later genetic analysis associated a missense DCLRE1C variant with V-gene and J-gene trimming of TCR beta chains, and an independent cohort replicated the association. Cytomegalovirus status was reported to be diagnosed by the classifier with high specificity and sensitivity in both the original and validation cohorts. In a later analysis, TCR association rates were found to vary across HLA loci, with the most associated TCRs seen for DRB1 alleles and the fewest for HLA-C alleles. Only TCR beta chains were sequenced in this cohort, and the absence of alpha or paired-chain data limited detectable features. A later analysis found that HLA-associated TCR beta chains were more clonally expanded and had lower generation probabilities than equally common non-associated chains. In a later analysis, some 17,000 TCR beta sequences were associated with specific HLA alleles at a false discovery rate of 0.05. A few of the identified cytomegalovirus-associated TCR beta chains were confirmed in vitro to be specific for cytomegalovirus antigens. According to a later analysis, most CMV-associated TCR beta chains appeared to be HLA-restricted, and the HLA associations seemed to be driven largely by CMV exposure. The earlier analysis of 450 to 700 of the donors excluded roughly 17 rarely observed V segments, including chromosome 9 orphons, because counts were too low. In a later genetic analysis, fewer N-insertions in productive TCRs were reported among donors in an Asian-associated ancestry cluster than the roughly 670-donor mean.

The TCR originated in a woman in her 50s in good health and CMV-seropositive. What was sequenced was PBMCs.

The DNA sequence reads TGTGCCAGCAGCTTCGGGACTAGCGGCAATGAGCAGTTCTTC. This is translated as CASSFGTSGNEQFF. The chain is made from TRBV11-2 and TRBJ2-1, with 11 bases aligning to TRBD2. Here V drops 3 bases and J drops 6 bases, and the junction holds 1 base not matched to any gene. The CDR3 runs 14 amino acids, cysteine and phenylalanine included. Left in the record is the CDR3 DNA by itself, 42 bases read in frame from the first base. The germline V gene provides CDR1 SGHAT and CDR2 FQNNGV.